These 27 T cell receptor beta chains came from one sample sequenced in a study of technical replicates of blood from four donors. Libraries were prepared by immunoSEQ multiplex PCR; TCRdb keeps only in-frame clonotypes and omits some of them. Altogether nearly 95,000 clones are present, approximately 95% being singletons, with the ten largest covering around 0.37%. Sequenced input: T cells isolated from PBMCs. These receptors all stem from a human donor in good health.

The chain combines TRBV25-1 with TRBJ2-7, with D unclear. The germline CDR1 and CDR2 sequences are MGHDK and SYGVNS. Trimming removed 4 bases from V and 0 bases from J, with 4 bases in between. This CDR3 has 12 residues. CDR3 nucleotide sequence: TGTGCCAGCAGTGCAAACTCCTACGAGCAGTACTTC. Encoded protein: CASSANSYEQYF.

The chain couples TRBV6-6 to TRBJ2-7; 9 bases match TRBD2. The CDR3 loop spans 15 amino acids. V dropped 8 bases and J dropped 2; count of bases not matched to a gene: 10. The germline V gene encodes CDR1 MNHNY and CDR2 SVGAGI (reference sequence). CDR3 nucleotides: TGTGCCAGCGAGGGTAGCGGGAGAACAACCTACGAGCAGTACTTC. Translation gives CASEGSGRTTYEQYF.

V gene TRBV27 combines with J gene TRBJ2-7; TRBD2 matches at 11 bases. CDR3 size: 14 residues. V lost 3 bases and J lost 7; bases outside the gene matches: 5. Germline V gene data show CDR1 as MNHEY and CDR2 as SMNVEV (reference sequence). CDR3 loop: CASSFGLAGGEQYF. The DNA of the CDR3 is TGTGCCAGCAGTTTTGGGCTAGCGGGAGGTGAGCAGTACTTC.

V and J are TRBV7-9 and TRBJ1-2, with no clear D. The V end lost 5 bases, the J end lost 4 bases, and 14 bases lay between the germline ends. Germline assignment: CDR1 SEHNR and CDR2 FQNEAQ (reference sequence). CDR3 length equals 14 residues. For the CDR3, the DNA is TGTGCCAGCAGCCCGGTCACTATTCTCTATGGCTACACCTTC. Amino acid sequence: CASSPVTILYGYTF. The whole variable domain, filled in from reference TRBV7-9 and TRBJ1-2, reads DTGVSQNPRHKITKRGQNVTFRCDPISEHNRLYWYRQTLGQGPEFLTYFQNEAQLEKSRLLSDRFSAERPKGSFSTLEIQRTEQGDSAMYLCASSPVTILYGYTFGSGTRLTVV.

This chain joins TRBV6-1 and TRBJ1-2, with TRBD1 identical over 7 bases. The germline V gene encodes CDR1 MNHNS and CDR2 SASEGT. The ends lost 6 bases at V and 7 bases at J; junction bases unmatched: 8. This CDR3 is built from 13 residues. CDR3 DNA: TGTGCCAGCAGATATACAGGGGAAGGTGGCTACACCTTC. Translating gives CASRYTGEGGYTF.

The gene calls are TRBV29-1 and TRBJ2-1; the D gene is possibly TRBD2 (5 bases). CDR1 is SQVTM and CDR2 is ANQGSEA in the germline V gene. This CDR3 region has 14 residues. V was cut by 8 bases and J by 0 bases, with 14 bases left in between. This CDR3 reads CSLPAESSYNEQFF. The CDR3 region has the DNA TGCAGCCTACCAGCGGAAAGCTCCTACAATGAGCAGTTCTTC.

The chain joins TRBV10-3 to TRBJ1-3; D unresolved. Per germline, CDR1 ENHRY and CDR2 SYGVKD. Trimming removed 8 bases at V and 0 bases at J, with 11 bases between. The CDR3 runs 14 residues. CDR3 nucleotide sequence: TGTGCCATCTTAGGAGGGCGCTCTGGAAACACCATATATTTT. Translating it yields CAILGGRSGNTIYF.

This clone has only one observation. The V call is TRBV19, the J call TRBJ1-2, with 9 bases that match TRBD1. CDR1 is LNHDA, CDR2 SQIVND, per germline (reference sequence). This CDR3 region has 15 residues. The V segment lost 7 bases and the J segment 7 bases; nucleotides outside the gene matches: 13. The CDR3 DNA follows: TGTGCCAGTACTCCGGCGAGGACAGGGGTAGGTGGCTACACCTTC. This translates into CASTPARTGVGGYTF.

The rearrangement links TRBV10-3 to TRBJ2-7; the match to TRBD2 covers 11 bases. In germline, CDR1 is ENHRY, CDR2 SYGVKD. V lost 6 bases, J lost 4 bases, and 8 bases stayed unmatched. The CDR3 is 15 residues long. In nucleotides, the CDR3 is TGTGCCATCAGCCCACTAGCGGGAGTAAGATACGAGCAGTACTTC. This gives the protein CAISPLAGVRYEQYF.

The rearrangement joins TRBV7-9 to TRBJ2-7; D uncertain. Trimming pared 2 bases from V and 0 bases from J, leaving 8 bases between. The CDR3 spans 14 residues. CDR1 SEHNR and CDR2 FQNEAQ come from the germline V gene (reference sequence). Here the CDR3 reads CASSLSAASYEQYF. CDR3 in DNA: TGTGCCAGCAGCTTATCGGCGGCCTCCTACGAGCAGTACTTC.

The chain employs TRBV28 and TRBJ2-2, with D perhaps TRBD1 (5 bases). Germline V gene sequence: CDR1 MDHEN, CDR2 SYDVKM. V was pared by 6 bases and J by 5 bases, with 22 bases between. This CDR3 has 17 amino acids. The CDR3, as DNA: TGTGCCAGCAGACTGCCCCCTGGGCAGGGCAATACCGGGGAGCTGTTTTTT. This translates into CASRLPPGQGNTGELFF.

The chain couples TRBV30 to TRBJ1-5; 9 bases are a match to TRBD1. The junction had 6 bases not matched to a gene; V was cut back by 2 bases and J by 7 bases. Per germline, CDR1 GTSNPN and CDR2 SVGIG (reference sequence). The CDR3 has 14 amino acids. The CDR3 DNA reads TGTGCCTGGAGTAAGGGACAGGGAGAACAGCCCCAGCATTTT. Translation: CAWSKGQGEQPQHF. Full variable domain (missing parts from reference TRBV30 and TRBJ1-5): SQTIHQWPATLVQPVGSPLSLECTVEGTSNPNLYWYRQAAGRGLQLLFYSVGIGQISSEVPQNLSASRPQDRQFILSSKKLLLSDSGFYLCAWSKGQGEQPQHFGDGTRLSIL.

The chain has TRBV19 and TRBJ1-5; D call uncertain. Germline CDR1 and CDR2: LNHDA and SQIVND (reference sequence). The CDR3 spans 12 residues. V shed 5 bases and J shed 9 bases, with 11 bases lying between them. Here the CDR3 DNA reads TGTGCCAGTAGTCCCACGGAGGGGCCCCAGCATTTT. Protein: CASSPTEGPQHF.

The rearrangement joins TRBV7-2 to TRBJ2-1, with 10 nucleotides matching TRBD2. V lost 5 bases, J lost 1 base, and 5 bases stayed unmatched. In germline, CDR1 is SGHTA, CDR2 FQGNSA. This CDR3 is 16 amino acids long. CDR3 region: CASSQAGGPSYNEQFF. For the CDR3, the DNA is TGTGCCAGCAGCCAAGCGGGAGGGCCTTCCTACAATGAGCAGTTCTTC.

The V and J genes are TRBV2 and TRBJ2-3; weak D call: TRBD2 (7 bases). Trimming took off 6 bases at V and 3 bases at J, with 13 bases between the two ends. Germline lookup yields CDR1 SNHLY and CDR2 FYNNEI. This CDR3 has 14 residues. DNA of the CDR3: TGTGCCAGCAGAGAGGGGGGGTCGACAGATACGCAGTATTTT. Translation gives CASREGGSTDTQYF.

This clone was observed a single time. The CDR3 is CASSLQVGQGTEAFF. In nucleotides, the CDR3 is TGCGCCAGCAGCCTTCAGGTAGGGCAGGGGACTGAAGCTTTCTTT. The chain is built from TRBV5-1 and TRBJ1-1, with a weak D call TRBD1 (6 bases). The CDR3 sequence is 15 residues long. Germline V gene lookup returns CDR1 SGHRS and CDR2 YFSETQ. Trimming cost V 4 bases and J 5 bases, with 18 bases left between them.

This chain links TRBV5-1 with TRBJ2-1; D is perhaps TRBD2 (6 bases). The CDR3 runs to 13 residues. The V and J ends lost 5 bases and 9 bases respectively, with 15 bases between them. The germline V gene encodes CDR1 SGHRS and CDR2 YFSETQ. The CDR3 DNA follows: TGCGCCAGCAGTAATTCGGTCGGGGGTGAGCAGTTCTTC. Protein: CASSNSVGGEQFF.

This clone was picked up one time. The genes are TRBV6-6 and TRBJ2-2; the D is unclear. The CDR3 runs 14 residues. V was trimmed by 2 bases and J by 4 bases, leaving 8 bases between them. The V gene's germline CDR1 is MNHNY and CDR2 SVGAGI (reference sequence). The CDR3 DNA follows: TGTGCCAGCAGTTACGCCCGAGTCACCGGGGAGCTGTTTTTT. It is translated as CASSYARVTGELFF.

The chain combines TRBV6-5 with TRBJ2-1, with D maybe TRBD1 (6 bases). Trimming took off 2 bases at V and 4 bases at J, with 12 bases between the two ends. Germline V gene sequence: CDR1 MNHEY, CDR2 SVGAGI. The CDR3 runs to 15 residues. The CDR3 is CASSYRGRNYNEQFF. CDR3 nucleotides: TGTGCCAGCAGTTACAGGGGGAGAAATTACAATGAGCAGTTCTTC.

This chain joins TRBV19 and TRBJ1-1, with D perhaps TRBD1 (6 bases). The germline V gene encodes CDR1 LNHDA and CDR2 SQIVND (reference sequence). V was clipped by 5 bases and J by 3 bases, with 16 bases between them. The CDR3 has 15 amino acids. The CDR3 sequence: CASSLTGKKDTEAFF. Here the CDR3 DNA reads TGTGCCAGTAGTCTTACAGGGAAGAAGGACACTGAAGCTTTCTTT.

The CDR3 sequence is CASSSDREGSSYNEQFF. The DNA for the CDR3 is TGTGCCAGCAGTTCGGACAGGGAGGGGAGCTCCTACAATGAGCAGTTCTTC. The chain couples TRBV28 to TRBJ2-1; weak D call: TRBD1 (8 bases). V shed 4 bases and J shed 0 bases, with 16 bases lying between them. The CDR3 contains 17 residues. CDR1 and CDR2 (germline): MDHEN, SYDVKM.

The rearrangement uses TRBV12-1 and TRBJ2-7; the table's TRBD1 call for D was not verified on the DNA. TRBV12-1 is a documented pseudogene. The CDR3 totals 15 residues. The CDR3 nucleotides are TGTGCCAGCAGCTTTGCCGGGACAGGGTTCTACGAGCAGTACTTC. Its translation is CASSFAGTGFYEQYF.

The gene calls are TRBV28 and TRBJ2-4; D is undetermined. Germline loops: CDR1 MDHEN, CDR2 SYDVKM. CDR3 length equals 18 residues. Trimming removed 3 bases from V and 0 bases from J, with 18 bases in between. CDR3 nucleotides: TGTGCCAGCAGTTTGAAGATTCTTCCTTTACTAGCCAAAAACATTCAGTACTTC. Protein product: CASSLKILPLLAKNIQYF.

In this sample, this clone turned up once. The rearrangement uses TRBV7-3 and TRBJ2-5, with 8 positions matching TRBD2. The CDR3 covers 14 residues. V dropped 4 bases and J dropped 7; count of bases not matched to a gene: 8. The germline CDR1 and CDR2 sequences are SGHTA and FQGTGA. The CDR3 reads CASSYTSGSGTQYF. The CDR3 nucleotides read TGTGCCAGCAGCTACACTAGCGGTTCGGGGACCCAGTACTTC.

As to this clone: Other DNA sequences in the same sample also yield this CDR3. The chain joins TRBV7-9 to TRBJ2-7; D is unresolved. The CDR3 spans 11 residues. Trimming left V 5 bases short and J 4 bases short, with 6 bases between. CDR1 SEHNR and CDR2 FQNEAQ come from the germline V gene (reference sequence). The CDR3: CASSPGYEQYF. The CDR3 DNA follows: TGTGCCAGCAGCCCAGGTTACGAGCAGTACTTC.

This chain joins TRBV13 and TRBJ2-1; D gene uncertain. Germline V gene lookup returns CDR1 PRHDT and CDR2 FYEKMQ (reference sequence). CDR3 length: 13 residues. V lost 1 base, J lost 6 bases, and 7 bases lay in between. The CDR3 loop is CASSLEPPNEQFF. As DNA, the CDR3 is TGTGCCAGCAGCTTAGAGCCCCCCAATGAGCAGTTCTTC.

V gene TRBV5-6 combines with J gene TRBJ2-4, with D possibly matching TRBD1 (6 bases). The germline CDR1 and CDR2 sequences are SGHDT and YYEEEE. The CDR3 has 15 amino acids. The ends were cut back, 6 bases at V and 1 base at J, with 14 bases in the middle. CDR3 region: CASTQGGWAKNIQYF. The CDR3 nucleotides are TGTGCCAGCACACAAGGGGGTTGGGCCAAAAACATTCAGTACTTC.